Listed below are T cell receptor beta chains from one sample, sequenced in a study of cytotoxic CD8 clonotypes in ibrutinib-treated CLL. Repertoires were generated with immunoSEQ multiplex PCR, while TCRdb's copy carries only in-frame clones and drops some. The table includes 130,000 or so clones, around 80% detected once. Sequences were derived from PBMCs, sampled after 24 months of ibrutinib treatment. These receptors were collected from a human donor with chronic lymphocytic leukemia. Both conserved end residues are part of each CDR3. D genes are given only for firm matches. Rows may omit the clone size; those that give it use once, few, many or a size class.

clone size	V gene	J gene	CDR3 length	D gene	CDR3 DNA	CDR3 protein
NA	TRBV18	TRBJ2-2	17	NA	TGTGCCAGCTCACCCAAACCGGGACAACCGAACACCGGGGAGCTGTTTTTT	CASSPKPGQPNTGELFF
NA	TRBV2	TRBJ1-1	13	NA	TGTGCCACCCCGGGGGGGGCGAACACTGAAGCTTTCTTT	CATPGGANTEAFF
NA	TRBV21-1	TRBJ1-2	16	NA	TGTGCCAGCAGCAAAGCGGACAGGAACTCTAACTATGGCTACACCTTC	CASSKADRNSNYGYTF
NA	TRBV7-2	TRBJ2-5	11	NA	TGTGCCAGCAGCTTAGCCGTGACCCAGTACTTC	CASSLAVTQYF
NA	TRBV7-2	TRBJ2-5	14	TRBD1	TGTGCCAGCAGCTTGCAGGGACAGCAAGAGACCCAGTACTTC	CASSLQGQQETQYF
NA	TRBV6-1	TRBJ2-3	15	TRBD1	TGTGCCAGCAGTTCCGGGACAGGGGGCGGCGATACGCAGTATTTT	CASSSGTGGGDTQYF
NA	TRBV5-1	TRBJ1-6	17	NA	TGCGCCAGCAGCTTTACAGGTCTCCCCGCGAAAAATTCACCCCTCCACTTT	CASSFTGLPAKNSPLHF
once	TRBV29-1	TRBJ1-1	13	NA	TGCAGCGCCGAACAAGCTATGAACACTGAAGCTTTCTTT	CSAEQAMNTEAFF
few	TRBV10-3	TRBJ2-3	13	NA	TGTGCCATCAGTGAGTCCGAGGGGCATACGCAGTATTTT	CAISESEGHTQYF
NA	TRBV29-1	TRBJ2-5	14	NA	TGCAGCGTTGAAGATCCCCAGGACCAAGAGACCCAGTACTTC	CSVEDPQDQETQYF
NA	TRBV7-2	TRBJ2-5	16	NA	TGTGCCAGCAGCTTTGGGCCCGCCATACCCGGGGAGACCCAGTACTTC	CASSFGPAIPGETQYF
NA	TRBV7-2	TRBJ2-2	14	NA	TGTGCCAGCAGCATAGCCTACCGGGCCGGGGAGCTGTTTTTT	CASSIAYRAGELFF
NA	TRBV27	TRBJ2-7	18	NA	TGTGCCAGCAGTTGGGTAGGGGGTTCCTCGACAGAAGCCTACGAGCAGTACTTC	CASSWVGGSSTEAYEQYF
NA	TRBV6-1	TRBJ1-2	15	NA	TGTGCCAGCAGTGAAGGATTACAGGGACACTATGGCTACACCTTC	CASSEGLQGHYGYTF
NA	TRBV5-6	TRBJ1-2	15	NA	TGTGCCAGCAGCTTGCCCCAGGGGACGATCTATGGCTACACCTTC	CASSLPQGTIYGYTF
NA	TRBV6-1	TRBJ1-1	13	NA	TGTGCCAGCAGGAAACAAGGGGGCACTGAAGCTTTCTTT	CASRKQGGTEAFF
NA	TRBV6-1	TRBJ1-5	15	TRBD1	TGTGCCAGCACGAGAGACAGGGGGGGCAATCAGCCCCAGCATTTT	CASTRDRGGNQPQHF
few	TRBV7-3	TRBJ2-3	14	TRBD2	TGTGCCAGCAGCTTAGGACTAGACTCGGATACGCAGTATTTT	CASSLGLDSDTQYF
NA	TRBV9	TRBJ2-7	14	NA	TGTGCCAGCAGCGTACAACCCGAGGGGGGGGAGGAGTACTTC	CASSVQPEGGEEYF
NA	TRBV10-2	TRBJ2-1	18	TRBD2	TGCGCCAGCAGTGACTATTCGAACCTAGCGGGGCGCTACAATGAGCAGTTCTTC	CASSDYSNLAGRYNEQFF